These 24 T cell receptor beta chains were all obtained from the same sample, sequenced in a study of cytomegalovirus exposure and HLA in healthy donors. 13 Jbeta primers and 60 Vbeta primers were used for the PCR. Assay used: immunoSEQ multiplex PCR; TCRdb lists only in-frame clones, some missing. The sample has 200,000 or so clones, 83% seen once. The sequenced sample was PBMCs. The receptors were gathered from a girl aged 5 to 17 in good health and CMV-seronegative.

V and J are TRBV4-2 and TRBJ2-5; 7 bases agree with TRBD2. The CDR3 contains 18 residues. V dropped 4 bases and J dropped 5; count of bases not matched to a gene: 19. Germline lookup yields CDR1 LGHNA and CDR2 YNFKEQ. CDR3 in amino acids: CASSRLRGAAGVGETQYF. The CDR3 DNA is TGTGCCAGCAGCCGCCTGCGGGGAGCGGCGGGGGTCGGGGAGACCCAGTACTTC.

V is TRBV19 and J is TRBJ2-7, with 8 bases that match TRBD2. Germline V gives CDR1 LNHDA, CDR2 SQIVND (reference sequence). Trimming removed 7 bases from V and 6 bases from J; junction bases left unmatched: 11. This CDR3 comprises 14 residues. The DNA for the CDR3 is TGTGCCAGTACCGACGGGGCGGGAGGAGGCGAGCAGTACTTC. Its translation: CASTDGAGGGEQYF.

Concerning this clone itself: The same CDR3 arises from other DNA sequences in this sample as well. This CDR3 is CASSRDSGSYEQYF. Written as DNA, the CDR3 is TGTGCCAGCAGTCGGGACTCGGGTTCCTACGAGCAGTACTTC. The chain links TRBV2 to TRBJ2-7; a weak D match, TRBD2 (6 bases). From germline, CDR1 is SNHLY and CDR2 FYNNEI. V was cut by 5 bases and J by 1 base, with 12 bases left in between. There are 14 residues in the CDR3. Based on the CDR3 plus reference TRBV2 and TRBJ2-7, the full variable domain is EPEVTQTPSHQVTQMGQEVILRCVPISNHLYFYWYRQILGQKVEFLVSFYNNEISEKSEIFDDQFSVERPDGSNFTLKIRSTKLEDSAMYFCASSRDSGSYEQYFGPGTRLTVT.

The rearrangement joins TRBV28 to TRBJ2-7, with 8 bases fitting TRBD1. Losses at the gene ends were 7 bases for V and 7 bases for J; bases not matched to a gene: 15. Germline CDR1 is MDHEN and CDR2 is SYDVKM. This CDR3 contains 15 residues. CDR3 in amino acids: CASKQYRGSGEEQYF. Here the CDR3 DNA reads TGTGCCAGCAAACAGTACAGGGGGTCGGGGGAAGAGCAGTACTTC.

This rearrangement joins TRBV2 to TRBJ1-4, with D perhaps TRBD1 (5 bases). Germline V CDR1 and CDR2: SNHLY, FYNNEI. The CDR3 has 14 amino acids. Trimming removed 2 bases from V and 7 bases from J, with 11 bases in between. The CDR3 DNA sequence: TGTGCCAGCAGTGAAAGGGGAATGGGTGAAAAACTGTTTTTT. Its translation is CASSERGMGEKLFF.

For the CDR3, the DNA is TGTGCCAGCAGCTTAGGTCCCCAGGAGGGCTCTTATGGCTACACCTTC. Amino acid sequence: CASSLGPQEGSYGYTF. The V and J genes are TRBV7-9 and TRBJ1-2; D uncertain. The length of the CDR3 is 16 residues. Germline-derived CDR1 and CDR2 are SEHNR and FQNEAQ (reference sequence). Trimming took off 1 base at V and 5 bases at J, with 17 bases between the two ends.

J is TRBJ1-2 and V is TRBV4-3, with D perhaps matching TRBD1 (6 bases). CDR1 and CDR2 from the germline V gene are LGHNA and YSLEER. V dropped 0 bases and J dropped 6 bases, with 17 bases sitting between them. The CDR3 is made up of 16 amino acids. CDR3 region: CASSQEKQGSVNGYTF. The CDR3 bases are TGCGCCAGCAGCCAAGAAAAACAGGGAAGCGTTAATGGCTACACCTTC.

The chain joins TRBV6-4 to TRBJ2-1; 7 nucleotides agree with TRBD1. The length of the CDR3 is 13 residues. The germline gives CDR1 MRHNA, CDR2 SNTAGT. V was clipped by 4 bases and J by 4 bases; unmatched bases: 1. CDR3 nucleotides: TGTGCCAGCAGTGTACAGGGGTACAATGAGCAGTTCTTC. Translating gives CASSVQGYNEQFF.

This clone was detected only a few times. This chain links TRBV10-3 with TRBJ1-1, with D possibly being TRBD1 (6 bases). The V end lost 9 bases, the J end lost 0 bases, and 8 bases lay between the germline ends. This CDR3 has 12 residues. From germline, CDR1 is ENHRY and CDR2 SYGVKD. The CDR3 region has the DNA TGTGCCATACGGACAGTGAACACTGAAGCTTTCTTT. Residues: CAIRTVNTEAFF.

Only a few counts were recorded for this clone. The rearrangement links TRBV5-1 to TRBJ2-1; D is uncertain. The CDR3 spans 14 residues. Per the germline V gene, CDR1 is SGHRS and CDR2 is YFSETQ. V dropped 0 bases and J dropped 4 bases, with 8 bases sitting between them. The CDR3 region is CASSLVDKYNEQFF. DNA for the CDR3: TGCGCCAGCAGCTTGGTAGACAAGTACAATGAGCAGTTCTTC.

In this sample, this clone turned up once. The chain combines TRBV18 with TRBJ1-5, with 8 nucleotides matching TRBD1. The CDR3 length is 15 residues. Germline CDR1 and CDR2: KGHSH and LQKENI. V shed 6 bases and J 7 bases; nucleotides not matched to a gene: 11. The CDR3 loop reads CASSPDRGVGQPQHF. In nucleotides, the CDR3 is TGTGCCAGCTCGCCTGACAGGGGAGTTGGGCAGCCCCAGCATTTT. Variable domain in full (rest from reference TRBV18 and TRBJ1-5): NAGVMQNPRHLVRRRGQEARLRCSPMKGHSHVYWYRQLPEEGLKFMVYLQKENIIDESGMPKERFSAEFPKEGPSILRIQQVVRGDSAAYFCASSPDRGVGQPQHFGDGTRLSIL.

V is TRBV29-1 and J is TRBJ2-3; D is unresolved. The CDR3 is 11 residues long. Germline assignment: CDR1 SQVTM and CDR2 ANQGSEA. V lost 6 bases and J lost 0, with 4 bases in between. CDR3 DNA sequence: TGCAGCGTCGGGAGCACAGATACGCAGTATTTT. It encodes CSVGSTDTQYF.

The DNA of the CDR3 is TGTGCCAGCAGCGGGGGAGGGGGGAGCTCCTACAATGAGCAGTTCTTC. Its translation is CASSGGGGSSYNEQFF. The chain couples TRBV9 to TRBJ2-1; possible D gene TRBD2, 7 bases. CDR3 size: 16 residues. Deletions cut 3 bases from V and 0 bases from J, with 13 bases between. Germline V gives CDR1 SGDLS, CDR2 YYNGEE. The full variable domain, rest sourced from reference TRBV9 and TRBJ2-1, is DSGVTQTPKHLITATGQRVTLRCSPRSGDLSVYWYQQSLDQGLQFLIQYYNGEERAKGNILERFSAQQFPDLHSELNLSSLELGDSALYFCASSGGGGSSYNEQFFGPGTRLTVL.

The rearrangement joins TRBV19 to TRBJ2-3, with D unresolved. In germline, CDR1 is LNHDA, CDR2 SQIVND (reference sequence). The CDR3 is 12 amino acids. Trimming pared 5 bases from V and 2 bases from J, leaving 5 bases between. CDR3 protein: CASSFNTDTQYF. The CDR3 region has the DNA TGTGCCAGTAGTTTTAACACAGATACGCAGTATTTT.

The CDR3 DNA follows: TGTGCCATCAGTGCCCGGACAGGGGGGAGCTATGGCTACACCTTC. Its translation: CAISARTGGSYGYTF. V and J are TRBV10-3 and TRBJ1-2, with 10 bases aligning to TRBD1. V lost 4 bases to trimming and J lost 4 bases; unmatched junction nucleotides: 6. The CDR3 spans 15 residues. Per the germline V gene, CDR1 is ENHRY and CDR2 is SYGVKD.

The chain has TRBV7-2 and TRBJ2-3; 8 positions agree with TRBD2. The length of the CDR3 is 15 residues. Germline V gene sequence: CDR1 SGHTA, CDR2 FQGNSA. J was trimmed by 6 bases and V by 3 bases; bases with no gene match: 8. CDR3 in amino acids: CASSFKRGREDTQYF. The DNA of the CDR3 is TGTGCCAGCAGCTTCAAGCGGGGGCGTGAGGATACGCAGTATTTT.

The CDR3 nucleotides read TGTGCCTGCCGTGTCCCTGGGGCCAACGTCCTGACTTTC. It codes for CACRVPGANVLTF. The chain has TRBV30 and TRBJ2-6, with D hard to call. The ends were cut back, 6 bases at V and 2 bases at J, with 8 bases in the middle. The CDR3 runs to 13 residues. In germline, CDR1 is GTSNPN, CDR2 SVGIG (reference sequence).

This clone has just one count. The chain is built from TRBV6-6 and TRBJ1-2; D is perhaps TRBD1 (6 bases). Germline-derived CDR1 and CDR2 are MNHNY and SVGAGI (reference sequence). Deletions cut 2 bases from V and 7 bases from J, with 11 bases between. This CDR3 is built from 13 residues. The CDR3 DNA sequence: TGTGCCAGCAGTTACGAGGGGGTCCCTGGCTACACCTTC. It translates to CASSYEGVPGYTF.

The V call is TRBV27, the J call TRBJ2-1, with 7 positions matching TRBD2. CDR1 is MNHEY, CDR2 SMNVEV, per germline (reference sequence). After removal of 4 bases from V and 3 bases from J, the junction contained 12 bases not matched to a gene. This CDR3 has 17 residues. CDR3 sequence reads: CASSSTIGAGIYNEQFF. CDR3 in DNA: TGTGCCAGCAGTTCGACTATTGGAGCGGGAATCTACAATGAGCAGTTCTTC.

The rearrangement links TRBV11-2 to TRBJ2-5, with a tentative D call TRBD2 (7 bases). Germline loops: CDR1 SGHAT, CDR2 FQNNGV. Trimming removed 3 bases from V and 5 bases from J, with 13 bases in between. The CDR3 spans 14 residues. The CDR3 coding sequence is TGTGCCAGCAGCTTCGGGGGGCCGGTGGAGACCCAGTACTTC. Its protein is CASSFGGPVETQYF.

J is TRBJ2-3 and V is TRBV10-1, with TRBD2 as a possible D gene (5 bases). The CDR3 spans 16 residues. CDR1 is WNHNN, CDR2 SYGVQD, per germline (reference sequence). V lost 2 bases, J lost 2 bases, and 14 bases lay in between. The CDR3: CASSEHHFGNTDTQYF. The CDR3 DNA reads as TGCGCCAGCAGTGAGCACCACTTCGGGAACACAGATACGCAGTATTTT.

This chain joins TRBV25-1 and TRBJ2-3, with a tentative D call TRBD2 (6 bases). There are 15 residues in the CDR3. V was trimmed by 3 bases and J by 2 bases, leaving 12 bases between them. Germline CDR1 reads MGHDK; CDR2 reads SYGVNS. CDR3 nucleotide sequence: TGTGCCAGCAGTGACCTTTCGGGAGACACAGATACGCAGTATTTT. Its translation: CASSDLSGDTDTQYF.

This clone was recorded once. The chain has TRBV20-1 and TRBJ1-6; D possibly corresponds to TRBD1 (5 bases). Germline V gene data show CDR1 as DFQATT and CDR2 as SNEGSKA (reference sequence). V dropped 5 bases and J dropped 8 bases, with 7 bases sitting between them. CDR3 length equals 11 residues. The CDR3 DNA sequence: TGCAGTGCTGTGACAGATTCACCCCTCCACTTT. Protein product: CSAVTDSPLHF.

This clone has more than one count but fewer than ten. V gene TRBV2 combines with J gene TRBJ1-1; 7 positions match TRBD1. The V gene end was trimmed by 9 bases and the J gene end by 7 bases; junction bases not matched to a gene: 8. The CDR3 is 12 residues long. Germline V gene sequence: CDR1 SNHLY, CDR2 FYNNEI. CDR3 sequence: CASSDRANEAFF. CDR3 in DNA: TGTGCCAGTAGCGACAGGGCTAATGAAGCTTTCTTT.